The 21 T cell receptor beta chains given below trace back to one sample, sequenced in a study of cytomegalovirus exposure and HLA in healthy donors. Primers for the PCR totalled 60 Vbeta and 13 Jbeta. This table comes from immunoSEQ multiplex PCR, and its TCRdb copy is limited to in-frame clones, with some not included. The table records about 190,000 clones, around 90% of them present only once. The sequencing input was PBMCs. The source is a boy under 10 years old in good health and CMV-seronegative.

This chain connects TRBV28 to TRBJ1-6, with a tentative D call TRBD1 (6 bases). The V and J ends lost 0 bases and 6 bases respectively, with 15 bases between them. Germline V CDR1 and CDR2: MDHEN, SYDVKM. The CDR3 consists of 17 residues. CDR3 bases: TGTGCCAGCAGTTTATGGACAATAAGGACAGCTAATTCACCCCTCCACTTT. Translation: CASSLWTIRTANSPLHF. Complete variable domain (other parts from reference TRBV28 and TRBJ1-6): DVKVTQSSRYLVKRTGEKVFLECVQDMDHENMFWYRQDPGLGLRLIYFSYDVKMKEKGDIPEGYSVSREKKERFSLILESASTNQTSMYLCASSLWTIRTANSPLHFGNGTRLTVT.

The chain uses TRBV5-1 and TRBJ1-6, with a weak D call TRBD1 (5 bases). Germline loops: CDR1 SGHRS, CDR2 YFSETQ. V lost 2 bases and J 6 bases, leaving 12 bases between the germline ends. The CDR3 sequence is 15 residues long. The CDR3 reads CASSFREGSNSPLHF. The CDR3 DNA reads as TGCGCCAGCAGCTTTCGGGAGGGGTCTAATTCACCCCTCCACTTT.

This chain links TRBV19 with TRBJ2-3; D unclear. Looked up from germline, CDR1 is LNHDA and CDR2 is SQIVND (reference sequence). This CDR3 has 13 amino acids. Deletions cut 7 bases from V and 2 bases from J, with 10 bases between. This CDR3 reads CASKSTLTDTQYF. For the CDR3, the DNA is TGTGCCAGTAAATCTACCCTCACAGATACGCAGTATTTT.

V usage is TRBV28 and J usage is TRBJ1-6; 7 nucleotides agree with TRBD1. There are 17 residues in the CDR3. Germline CDR1 reads MDHEN; CDR2 reads SYDVKM. With V trimmed by 7 bases and J by 7 bases, 16 bases remained unmatched. CDR3 loop: CASTNPRGSIENSPLHF. The DNA of the CDR3 is TGTGCCAGCACCAACCCCAGGGGGTCAATAGAGAATTCACCCCTCCACTTT.

The rearrangement links TRBV6-5 to TRBJ1-2; 7 bases agree with TRBD1. Germline V lookup: CDR1 MNHEY, CDR2 SVGAGI. The CDR3 has 13 residues. With V trimmed by 6 bases and J by 4 bases, 5 bases remained unmatched. The CDR3 here is CASRLTGFYGYTF. For the CDR3, the DNA is TGTGCCAGCAGACTGACAGGGTTCTATGGCTACACCTTC.

The rearrangement uses TRBV6-1 and TRBJ1-4, with D unresolved. From germline, CDR1 is MNHNS and CDR2 SASEGT. The CDR3 covers 15 residues. The V and J ends lost 5 bases and 8 bases respectively, with 18 bases between them. The CDR3 sequence: CASSRTPRGDEKLFF. The DNA for the CDR3 is TGTGCCAGCAGTCGAACCCCAAGAGGAGACGAAAAACTGTTTTTT.

The chain recombines TRBV5-6 with TRBJ1-6, with 9 nucleotides matching TRBD1. CDR1 is SGHDT, CDR2 YYEEEE, per germline. Trimming cost V 2 bases and J 9 bases; bases outside gene matches: 6. This CDR3 has 15 amino acids. The CDR3 DNA reads TGTGCCAGCAGCTTAGACCGGGACAGGGTTTCACCCCTCCACTTT. Amino acids: CASSLDRDRVSPLHF.

The chain carries TRBV29-1 and TRBJ2-7; the match to TRBD1 covers 8 bases. Germline V CDR1 and CDR2: SQVTM, ANQGSEA. V dropped 5 bases and J dropped 3; count of bases not matched to a gene: 15. This CDR3 has 16 residues. CDR3 loop: CSVRVLPSGQGYEQYF. The CDR3, as DNA: TGCAGCGTTCGAGTTCTCCCCTCAGGACAGGGCTACGAGCAGTACTTC.

The chain links TRBV19 to TRBJ2-5, with a weak D call TRBD1 (6 bases). V shed 3 bases and J shed 5 bases, with 22 bases lying between them. The CDR3 has 17 residues. Germline CDR1 and CDR2: LNHDA and SQIVND (reference sequence). The CDR3 is CASSMLAGTRVKETQYF. DNA for the CDR3: TGTGCCAGTAGTATGTTAGCCGGGACAAGGGTGAAGGAGACCCAGTACTTC.

The V call is TRBV19, the J call TRBJ1-5; TRBD1 matches at 7 bases. The germline CDR1 and CDR2 sequences are LNHDA and SQIVND (reference sequence). With V trimmed by 4 bases and J by 6 bases, 6 bases remained unmatched. The CDR3 spans 14 residues. CDR3 sequence (DNA): TGTGCCAGTAGTAGAGAGGGGGCCTTTCAGCCCCAGCATTTT. It is translated as CASSREGAFQPQHF.

The chain uses TRBV19 and TRBJ1-2, with 8 positions matching TRBD1. The trim removed 4 bases at V and 0 bases at J, leaving 10 bases unmatched. In germline, CDR1 is LNHDA, CDR2 SQIVND (reference sequence). The CDR3 extends over 17 amino acids. In DNA form, the CDR3 reads TGTGCCAGTAGTACCACCGCGACAGGGGTAGCTAACTATGGCTACACCTTC. Protein sequence: CASSTTATGVANYGYTF. The variable domain in full, completed from reference TRBV19 and TRBJ1-2, reads DGGITQSPKYLFRKEGQNVTLSCEQNLNHDAMYWYRQDPGQGLRLIYYSQIVNDFQKGDIAEGYSVSREKKESFPLTVTSAQKNPTAFYLCASSTTATGVANYGYTFGSGTRLTVV.

V is TRBV5-1 and J is TRBJ1-3; D is ambiguous. This CDR3 spans 14 amino acids. Trimming stripped 4 bases from V and 4 bases from J, with 12 bases between. The germline gives CDR1 SGHRS, CDR2 YFSETQ. The CDR3 here is CASSLGVAGNTIYF. The CDR3 DNA follows: TGCGCCAGCAGCCTCGGGGTAGCCGGAAACACCATATATTTT.

The sample holds a few counts of this clone. This sequence joins TRBV19 and TRBJ1-5, with 9 bases matching TRBD1. There are 16 residues in the CDR3. Germline CDR1 and CDR2: LNHDA and SQIVND (reference sequence). Trimming removed 3 bases from V and 7 bases from J; junction bases left unmatched: 10. For the CDR3, the DNA is TGTGCCAGTAGTATCCCCGGGACAGGGTTAGGGCAGCCCCAGCATTTT. It encodes CASSIPGTGLGQPQHF.

The DNA of the CDR3 is TGTGCCAGCAGCCCAGGGGGTAGCGGGGGGGCAGAGGGTACGCAGTATTTT. Protein product: CASSPGGSGGAEGTQYF. The chain is built from TRBV7-3 and TRBJ2-3; 11 bases agree with TRBD2. The CDR3 totals 17 residues. Germline values: CDR1 SGHTA, CDR2 FQGTGA. After removal of 5 bases from V and 8 bases from J, the junction contained 15 bases not matched to a gene.

The chain combines TRBV5-1 with TRBJ2-2; TRBD1 matches 11 bases. The CDR3 totals 16 residues. Germline V lookup: CDR1 SGHRS, CDR2 YFSETQ. V shed 7 bases and J 8 bases; nucleotides not matched to a gene: 13. The CDR3 DNA sequence: TGCGCCAGCGCAATGGACAGGGGGCTAAGGCCTGGGGAGCTGTTTTTT. Its protein product is CASAMDRGLRPGELFF.

The CDR3 is CASSLGLAGGSLETQYF. CDR3 DNA sequence: TGTGCCAGCAGTTTAGGACTAGCGGGGGGAAGTCTGGAGACCCAGTACTTC. The chain has TRBV28 and TRBJ2-5, with 14 bases that match TRBD2. J gave up 5 bases and V 2 bases, and 7 bases lay outside the gene matches. CDR1 and CDR2 from the germline V gene are MDHEN and SYDVKM. The CDR3 is 17 amino acids.

Remarks on this clone: At one end the junction does not follow the germline gene, possibly because of a read error. Other nucleotide sequences in the sample specify the same CDR3. The chain recombines TRBV19 with TRBJ2-2; D might be TRBD2 (6 bases). Germline CDR1 LNHDA, CDR2 SQIVND (reference sequence). This CDR3 has 17 amino acids. The CDR3 region has the DNA TGTGCCAGTAGTATTCGCGGGGTAGCGAGAAACACCGGGGAGTTGTTTTTT. This codes for CASSIRGVARNTGELFF.

The rearrangement links TRBV13 to TRBJ2-1; TRBD1 matches at 8 bases. CDR1 is PRHDT, CDR2 FYEKMQ, per germline (reference sequence). This CDR3 region has 14 residues. V shed 5 bases, J shed 3 bases, and the junction held 3 bases outside the gene matches. The chain's CDR3 is CASSQGQGYNEQFF. In nucleotides, the CDR3 is TGTGCCAGCAGCCAAGGACAGGGCTACAATGAGCAGTTCTTC.

The J gene is TRBJ1-3, the V gene TRBV2; D is uncertain. The germline V gene encodes CDR1 SNHLY and CDR2 FYNNEI. Trimming pared 5 bases from V and 2 bases from J, leaving 10 bases between. The CDR3 runs 14 residues. The CDR3 loop reads CASSNSVAGNTIYF. CDR3 nucleotide sequence: TGTGCCAGCAGTAACTCTGTGGCTGGAAACACCATATATTTT.

The chain recombines TRBV5-6 with TRBJ2-1; tentative D call: TRBD2 (6 bases). The V and J ends lost 6 bases and 8 bases respectively, with 30 bases between them. There are 18 residues in the CDR3. Germline V CDR1 and CDR2: SGHDT, YYEEEE. CDR3 sequence reads: CASTHETPLAPEAYEQFF. CDR3 bases: TGTGCCAGCACTCACGAAACCCCCCTAGCGCCAGAGGCATATGAGCAGTTCTTC.

The chain joins TRBV27 to TRBJ1-1, with 10 bases aligning to TRBD1. The CDR3 extends over 17 amino acids. Per germline, CDR1 MNHEY and CDR2 SMNVEV (reference sequence). With V trimmed by 6 bases and J by 0 bases, 10 bases remained unmatched. CDR3 bases: TGTGCCAGCAGCGACAGGGGGCGAAGTAAACTGAACACTGAAGCTTTCTTT. Amino acid sequence: CASSDRGRSKLNTEAFF.